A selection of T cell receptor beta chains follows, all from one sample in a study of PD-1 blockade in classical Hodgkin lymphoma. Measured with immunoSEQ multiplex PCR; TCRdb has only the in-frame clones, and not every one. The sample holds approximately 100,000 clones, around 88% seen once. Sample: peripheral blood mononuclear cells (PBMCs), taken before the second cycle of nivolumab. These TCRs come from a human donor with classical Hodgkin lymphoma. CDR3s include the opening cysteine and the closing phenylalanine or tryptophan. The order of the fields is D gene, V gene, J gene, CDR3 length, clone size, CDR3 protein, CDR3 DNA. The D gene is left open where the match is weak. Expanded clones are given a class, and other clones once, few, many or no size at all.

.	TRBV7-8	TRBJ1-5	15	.	CASSLSGASNQPQHF	TGTGCCAGCAGCTTATCGGGGGCGAGCAATCAGCCCCAGCATTTT
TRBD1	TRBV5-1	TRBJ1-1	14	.	CASSLAGGYTEAFF	TGCGCCAGCAGCTTGGCAGGGGGCTACACTGAAGCTTTCTTT
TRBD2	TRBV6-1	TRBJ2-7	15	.	CASRSTGTSVYEQYF	TGTGCCAGCAGATCTACCGGGACTAGCGTCTACGAGCAGTACTTC
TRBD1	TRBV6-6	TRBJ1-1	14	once	CASSYSQGDTEAFF	TGTGCCAGCAGTTACTCCCAGGGGGATACTGAAGCTTTCTTT
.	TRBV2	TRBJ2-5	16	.	CASSEAIGAVKETQYF	TGTGCCAGCAGTGAAGCGATCGGGGCCGTGAAAGAGACCCAGTACTTC
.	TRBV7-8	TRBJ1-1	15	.	CASSYQTGPNTEAFF	TGTGCCAGCAGCTACCAGACGGGACCGAACACTGAAGCTTTCTTT
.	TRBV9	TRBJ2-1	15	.	CASSVEGTPYNEQFF	TGTGCCAGCAGCGTAGAGGGGACTCCATACAATGAGCAGTTCTTC
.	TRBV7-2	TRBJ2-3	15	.	CASSSGPWGTDTQYF	TGTGCCAGCAGCTCGGGCCCGTGGGGCACAGATACGCAGTATTTT
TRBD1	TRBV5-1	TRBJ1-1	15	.	CASSAAPQGGTEAFF	TGCGCCAGCAGCGCTGCCCCACAGGGGGGCACTGAAGCCTTCTTT
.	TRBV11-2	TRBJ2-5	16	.	CASSLQGDRYRETQYF	TGTGCCAGCAGCCTTCAGGGAGATAGGTACCGAGAGACCCAGTACTTC
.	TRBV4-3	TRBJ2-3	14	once	CASSQFLRGDTQYF	TGCGCCAGCAGCCAATTCCTTCGGGGAGATACGCAGTATTTT
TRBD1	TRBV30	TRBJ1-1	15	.	CAWSGGGRGSTEAFF	TGTGCCTGGAGTGGGGGAGGCAGGGGGTCCACTGAAGCTTTCTTT
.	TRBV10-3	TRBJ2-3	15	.	CAIGNGAFGTDTQYF	TGTGCCATCGGGAATGGGGCGTTCGGCACAGATACGCAGTATTTT
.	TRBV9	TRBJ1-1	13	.	CASSPGQTFLPFF	TGTGCCAGCAGCCCGGGACAAACGTTCTTACCTTTCTTT
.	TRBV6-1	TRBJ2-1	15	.	CASRRTGLIYNEQFF	TGTGCCAGCAGACGGACGGGCCTCATCTACAATGAGCAGTTCTTC
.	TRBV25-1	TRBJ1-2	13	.	CASSATPYYGYTF	TGTGCCAGCAGTGCCACCCCATACTATGGCTACACCTTC
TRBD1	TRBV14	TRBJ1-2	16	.	CASSQEDRGHSYGYTF	TGTGCCAGCAGCCAGGAAGACAGGGGACACAGTTATGGCTACACCTTC
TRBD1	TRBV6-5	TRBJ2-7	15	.	CASSYSDRDRYEQYF	TGTGCCAGCAGTTACTCCGACAGGGATAGGTACGAGCAGTACTTC
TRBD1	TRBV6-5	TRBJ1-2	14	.	CASSLAGGLYGYTF	TGTGCCAGCAGCTTGGCAGGGGGCCTATATGGCTACACCTTC
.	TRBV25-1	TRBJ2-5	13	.	CASSELGGETQYF	TGTGCCAGCAGTGAATTGGGGGGAGAGACCCAGTACTTC
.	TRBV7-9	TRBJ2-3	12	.	CATYFLRDTQYF	TGTGCCACCTACTTTCTACGAGATACGCAGTATTTT
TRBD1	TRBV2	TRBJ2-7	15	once	CASSAYRGITYEQYF	TGTGCCAGCAGTGCTTACAGGGGGATTACCTACGAGCAGTACTTC
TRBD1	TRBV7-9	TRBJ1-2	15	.	CASSFSWDRGPGYTF	TGTGCCAGCAGCTTCTCCTGGGACAGGGGGCCTGGCTACACCTTC
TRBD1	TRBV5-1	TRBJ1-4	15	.	CASSLLGTANEKLFF	TGCGCCAGCAGCTTGCTGGGGACAGCGAATGAAAAACTGTTTTTT
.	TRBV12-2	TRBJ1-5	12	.	CASRSYNQPQHF	TGTGCAAGTCGCTCCTACAATCAGCCCCAGCATTTT
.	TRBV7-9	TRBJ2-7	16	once	CASSLVGGEDSYEQYF	TGTGCCAGCAGCTTAGTTGGGGGAGAGGACTCCTACGAGCAGTACTTC
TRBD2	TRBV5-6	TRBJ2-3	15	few	CASINQWGRADTQYF	TGTGCCAGCATCAACCAATGGGGGAGGGCAGATACGCAGTATTTT
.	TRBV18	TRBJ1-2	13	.	CASSADRQDGYTF	TGTGCCAGCTCAGCTGACAGACAAGATGGCTACACCTTC
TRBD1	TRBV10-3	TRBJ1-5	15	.	CAISGTGYSNQPQHF	TGTGCCATCAGCGGGACAGGGTATAGCAATCAGCCCCAGCATTTT
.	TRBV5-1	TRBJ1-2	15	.	CASSLSGSTNYGYTF	TGCGCCAGCAGCTTAAGTGGCAGCACCAACTATGGCTACACCTTC
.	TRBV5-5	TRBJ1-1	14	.	CASSLGDLNTEAFF	TGTGCCAGCAGCTTAGGGGATCTTAACACTGAAGCTTTCTTT
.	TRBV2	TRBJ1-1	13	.	CASSDGMNTEAFF	TGTGCCAGCAGCGACGGGATGAACACTGAAGCCTTCTTT
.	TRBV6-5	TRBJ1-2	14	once	CASTLTRGGYGYTF	TGTGCCAGCACTCTAACACGGGGTGGATATGGCTACACCTTC
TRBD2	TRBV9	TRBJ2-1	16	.	CASSVGLAGRYNEQFF	TGTGCCAGCAGCGTAGGACTAGCGGGGAGGTACAATGAGCAGTTCTTC
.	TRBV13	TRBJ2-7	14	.	CASSPRGPPYEQYF	TGTGCCAGCAGCCCCCGAGGACCCCCCTACGAGCAGTACTTC
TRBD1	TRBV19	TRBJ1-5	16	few	CASSLPTGRSNQPQHF	TGTGCCAGTAGTCTACCGACAGGGCGTAGCAATCAGCCCCAGCATTTT
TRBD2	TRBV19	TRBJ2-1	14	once	CASTWTSRSNEQFF	TGTGCCAGCACCTGGACTAGCCGGAGCAATGAGCAGTTCTTC
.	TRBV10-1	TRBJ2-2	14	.	CASSAVFNTGELFF	TGCGCCAGCAGTGCCGTTTTTAACACCGGGGAGCTGTTTTTT
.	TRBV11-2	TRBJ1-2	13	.	CASSLGGNYGYTF	TGTGCCAGCAGCTTAGGTGGGAACTATGGCTACACCTTC
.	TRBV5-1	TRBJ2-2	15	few	CASSFNPSGTGELFF	TGCGCCAGCAGCTTTAACCCATCTGGCACCGGGGAGCTGTTTTTT
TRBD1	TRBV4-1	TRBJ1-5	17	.	CASSLRGDSHSNQPQHF	TGCGCCAGCAGCTTAAGGGGGGACAGCCATAGCAATCAGCCCCAGCATTTT
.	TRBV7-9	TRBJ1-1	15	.	CASSFRGQLNTEAFF	TGTGCCAGCAGCTTCCGTGGACAATTGAACACTGAAGCTTTCTTT
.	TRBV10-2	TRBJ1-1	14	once	CASSVNSVTTEAFF	TGCGCCAGCAGTGTGAATTCCGTCACCACTGAAGCTTTCTTT
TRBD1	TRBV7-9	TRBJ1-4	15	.	CASSPPRQGNEKLFF	TGTGCCAGCAGCCCGCCTAGACAGGGGAATGAAAAACTGTTTTTT
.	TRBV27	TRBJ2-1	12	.	CASGYGGNEQFF	TGTGCCAGTGGTTATGGTGGAAATGAGCAGTTCTTC
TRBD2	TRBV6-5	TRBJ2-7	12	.	CASSPGGRKQYF	TGTGCCAGCAGTCCCGGGGGGAGAAAGCAGTACTTC
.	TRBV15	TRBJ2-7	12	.	CATSTTGYEQYF	TGTGCCACCAGCACCACAGGGTACGAGCAGTACTTC
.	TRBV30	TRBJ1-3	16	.	CAWTAPTSWAGNTIYF	TGTGCCTGGACCGCCCCCACCTCATGGGCTGGAAACACCATATATTTT
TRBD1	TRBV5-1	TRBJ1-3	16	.	CASSLGPTGTGNTIYF	TGCGCCAGCAGCTTGGGACCGACAGGGACCGGAAACACCATATATTTT
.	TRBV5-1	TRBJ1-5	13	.	CASSLTGNQPQHF	TGCGCCAGCAGCTTGACAGGGAATCAGCCCCAGCATTTT
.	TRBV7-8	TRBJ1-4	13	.	CASSVTWGEKLFF	TGTGCCAGCAGCGTAACGTGGGGTGAAAAACTGTTTTTT
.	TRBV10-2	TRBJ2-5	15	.	CASSKWGDKQETQYF	TGCGCCAGCAGCAAGTGGGGGGACAAGCAAGAGACCCAGTACTTC
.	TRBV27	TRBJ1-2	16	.	CASSRGVASGGWGYTF	TGTGCCAGCAGTCGTGGCGTAGCGTCGGGGGGCTGGGGCTACACCTTC
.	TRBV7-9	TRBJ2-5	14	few	CASSLVTSQETQYF	TGTGCCAGCAGCTTAGTGACTAGCCAAGAGACCCAGTACTTC
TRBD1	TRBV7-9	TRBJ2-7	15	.	CASSLAQGVSYEQYF	TGTGCCAGCAGCCTGGCCCAGGGGGTCTCCTACGAGCAGTACTTC